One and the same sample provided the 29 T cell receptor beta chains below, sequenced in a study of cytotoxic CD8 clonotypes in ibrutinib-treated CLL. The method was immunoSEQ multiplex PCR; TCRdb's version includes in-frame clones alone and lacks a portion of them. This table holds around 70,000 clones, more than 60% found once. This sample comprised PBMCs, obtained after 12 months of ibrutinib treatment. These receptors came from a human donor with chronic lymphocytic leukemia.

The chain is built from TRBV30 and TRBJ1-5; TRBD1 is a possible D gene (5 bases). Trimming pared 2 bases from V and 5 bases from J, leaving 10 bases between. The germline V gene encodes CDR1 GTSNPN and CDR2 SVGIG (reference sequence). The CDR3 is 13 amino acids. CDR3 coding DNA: TGTGCCTGGAGTCCCCAGGGAGATCAGCCCCAGCATTTT. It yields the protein CAWSPQGDQPQHF.

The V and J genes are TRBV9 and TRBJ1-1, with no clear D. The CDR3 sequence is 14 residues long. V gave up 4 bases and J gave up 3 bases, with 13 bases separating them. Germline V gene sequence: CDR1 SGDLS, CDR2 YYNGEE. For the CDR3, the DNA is TGTGCCAGCAGCAAAGACGAGGTCTACACTGAAGCTTTCTTT. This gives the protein CASSKDEVYTEAFF.

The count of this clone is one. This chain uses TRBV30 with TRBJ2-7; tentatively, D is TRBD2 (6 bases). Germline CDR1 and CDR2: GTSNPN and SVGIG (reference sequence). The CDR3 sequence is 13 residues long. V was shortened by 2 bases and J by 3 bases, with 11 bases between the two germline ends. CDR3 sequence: CAWSSGGNYEQYF. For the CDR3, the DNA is TGTGCCTGGAGTAGTGGGGGGAACTACGAGCAGTACTTC.

CDR3 region: CASSPFRDRGANYGYTF. The DNA for the CDR3 is TGCGCCAGCAGCCCCTTCCGGGACAGGGGAGCCAACTATGGCTACACCTTC. The J gene is TRBJ1-2, the V gene TRBV5-1, with TRBD1 matching 10 bases. Looked up from germline, CDR1 is SGHRS and CDR2 is YFSETQ. V lost 4 bases to trimming and J lost 2 bases; unmatched junction nucleotides: 11. CDR3 length equals 17 residues.

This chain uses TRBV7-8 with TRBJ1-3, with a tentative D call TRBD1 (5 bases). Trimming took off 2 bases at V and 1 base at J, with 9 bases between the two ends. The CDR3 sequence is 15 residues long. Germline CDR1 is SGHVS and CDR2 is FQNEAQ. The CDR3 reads CASSLPSGSGNTIYF. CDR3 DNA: TGTGCCAGCAGCTTACCGTCAGGGTCTGGAAACACCATATATTTT.

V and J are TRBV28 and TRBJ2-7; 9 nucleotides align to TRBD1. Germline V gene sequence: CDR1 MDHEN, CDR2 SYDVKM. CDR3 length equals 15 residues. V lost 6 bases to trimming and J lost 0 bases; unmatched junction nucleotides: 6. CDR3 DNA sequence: TGTGCCAGCAGCGATCCGGGACAGGGCTCCTACGAGCAGTACTTC. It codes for CASSDPGQGSYEQYF.

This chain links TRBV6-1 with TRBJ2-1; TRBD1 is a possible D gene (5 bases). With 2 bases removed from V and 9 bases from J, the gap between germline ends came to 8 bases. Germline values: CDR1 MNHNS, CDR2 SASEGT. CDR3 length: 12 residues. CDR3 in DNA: TGTGCCAGCAGTGAACAGGGTCCTGAGCAGTTCTTC. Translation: CASSEQGPEQFF.

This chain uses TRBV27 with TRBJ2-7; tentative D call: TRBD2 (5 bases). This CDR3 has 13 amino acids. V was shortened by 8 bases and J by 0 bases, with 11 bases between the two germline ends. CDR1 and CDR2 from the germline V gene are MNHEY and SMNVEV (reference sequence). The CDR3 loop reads CASGIGSSYEQYF. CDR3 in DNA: TGTGCCAGCGGGATTGGGAGCTCCTACGAGCAGTACTTC.

CDR3 bases: TGTGCCAGCAGCTTGGGGGCTAGCGGGAGGTTTGGCACAGATACGCAGTATTTT. It specifies CASSLGASGRFGTDTQYF. The rearrangement joins TRBV5-4 to TRBJ2-3, with 11 bases fitting TRBD2. V dropped 0 bases and J dropped 1; count of bases not matched to a gene: 7. The CDR3 sequence is 18 residues long. The germline V gene encodes CDR1 SGHNT and CDR2 YYREEE (reference sequence).

This chain's CDR3 is CASSPLAGGILSTDTQYF. CDR3 nucleotides: TGTGCCAGCAGCCCGCTAGCGGGGGGCATCCTGAGCACAGATACGCAGTATTTT. This chain connects TRBV28 to TRBJ2-3, with 11 bases matching TRBD2. There are 18 residues in the CDR3. After removal of 6 bases from V and 0 bases from J, the junction contained 11 bases not matched to a gene. Germline loops: CDR1 MDHEN, CDR2 SYDVKM.

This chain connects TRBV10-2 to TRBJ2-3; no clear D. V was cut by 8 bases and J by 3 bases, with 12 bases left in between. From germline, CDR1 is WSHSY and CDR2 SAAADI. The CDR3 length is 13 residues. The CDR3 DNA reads TGCGCCAGCGCCGAGTTCAGGACAGATACGCAGTATTTT. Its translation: CASAEFRTDTQYF.

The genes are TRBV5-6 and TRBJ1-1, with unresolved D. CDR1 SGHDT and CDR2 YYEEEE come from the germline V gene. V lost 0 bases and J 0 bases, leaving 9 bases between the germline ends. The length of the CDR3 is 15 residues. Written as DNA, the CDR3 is TGTGCCAGCAGCTTGGTACGCCGGGTGAACACTGAAGCTTTCTTT. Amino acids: CASSLVRRVNTEAFF.

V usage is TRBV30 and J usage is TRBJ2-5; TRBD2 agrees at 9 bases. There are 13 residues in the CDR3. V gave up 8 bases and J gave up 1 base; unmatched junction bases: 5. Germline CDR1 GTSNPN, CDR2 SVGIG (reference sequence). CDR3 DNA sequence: TGTGCCCATAGCGGGGGACTCCAAGAGACCCAGTACTTC. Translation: CAHSGGLQETQYF. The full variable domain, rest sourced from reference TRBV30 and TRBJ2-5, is SQTIHQWPATLVQPVGSPLSLECTVEGTSNPNLYWYRQAAGRGLQLLFYSVGIGQISSEVPQNLSASRPQDRQFILSSKKLLLSDSGFYLCAHSGGLQETQYFGPGTRLLVL.

CDR3: CSAGLKETQYF. In DNA form, the CDR3 reads TGCAGTGCTGGACTTAAAGAGACCCAGTACTTC. The V gene is TRBV20-1, the J gene TRBJ2-5; TRBD2 is a possible D gene (5 bases). The germline V gene encodes CDR1 DFQATT and CDR2 SNEGSKA (reference sequence). The CDR3 loop spans 11 amino acids. V was cut by 5 bases and J by 3 bases, with 7 bases left in between.

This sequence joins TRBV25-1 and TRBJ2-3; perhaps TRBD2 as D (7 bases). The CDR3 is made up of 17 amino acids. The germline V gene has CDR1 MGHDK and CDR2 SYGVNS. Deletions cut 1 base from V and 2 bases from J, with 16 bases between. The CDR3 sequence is CASSEFKGGGSTDTQYF. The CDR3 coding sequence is TGTGCCAGCAGTGAATTCAAGGGGGGGGGATCCACAGATACGCAGTATTTT.

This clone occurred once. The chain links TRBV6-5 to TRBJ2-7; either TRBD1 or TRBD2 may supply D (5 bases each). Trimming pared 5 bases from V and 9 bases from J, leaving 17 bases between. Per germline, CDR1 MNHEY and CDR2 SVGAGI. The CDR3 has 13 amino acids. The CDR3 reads CASSGDGQGRQYF. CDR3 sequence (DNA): TGTGCCAGCAGTGGAGACGGCCAGGGACGGCAGTACTTC.

Here the CDR3 reads CASSFLSGGGETQYF. The CDR3, as DNA: TGTGCCAGCAGTTTCTTATCGGGAGGCGGGGAGACCCAGTACTTC. The chain combines TRBV27 with TRBJ2-5; 7 bases match TRBD2. V was pared by 3 bases and J by 5 bases, with 9 bases of the junction left unmatched. Germline loops: CDR1 MNHEY, CDR2 SMNVEV (reference sequence). CDR3 size: 15 residues.

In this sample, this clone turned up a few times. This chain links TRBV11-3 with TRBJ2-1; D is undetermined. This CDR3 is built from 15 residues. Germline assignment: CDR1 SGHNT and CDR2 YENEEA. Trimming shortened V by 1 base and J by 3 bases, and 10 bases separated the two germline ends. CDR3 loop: CASSLGGDFYNEQFF. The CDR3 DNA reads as TGTGCCAGCAGCTTAGGCGGCGACTTCTACAATGAGCAGTTCTTC.

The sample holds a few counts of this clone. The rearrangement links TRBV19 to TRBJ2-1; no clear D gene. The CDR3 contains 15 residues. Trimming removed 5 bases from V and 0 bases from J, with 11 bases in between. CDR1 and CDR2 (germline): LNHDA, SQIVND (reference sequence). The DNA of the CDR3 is TGTGCCAGTAGTGCGGATCGTAGCTCCTACAATGAGCAGTTCTTC. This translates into CASSADRSSYNEQFF.

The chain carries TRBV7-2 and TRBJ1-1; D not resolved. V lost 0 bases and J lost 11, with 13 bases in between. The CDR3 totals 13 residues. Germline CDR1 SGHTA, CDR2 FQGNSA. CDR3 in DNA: TGTGCCAGCAGCTTAGCGCAGTTTTCGGAGGCTTTCTTT. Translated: CASSLAQFSEAFF.

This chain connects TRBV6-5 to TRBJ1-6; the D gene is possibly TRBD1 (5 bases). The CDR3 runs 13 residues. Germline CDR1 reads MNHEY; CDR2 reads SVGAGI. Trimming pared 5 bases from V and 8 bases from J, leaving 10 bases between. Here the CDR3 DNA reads TGTGCCAGCAGTCCGGGACCAGATTCACCCCTCCACTTT. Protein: CASSPGPDSPLHF.

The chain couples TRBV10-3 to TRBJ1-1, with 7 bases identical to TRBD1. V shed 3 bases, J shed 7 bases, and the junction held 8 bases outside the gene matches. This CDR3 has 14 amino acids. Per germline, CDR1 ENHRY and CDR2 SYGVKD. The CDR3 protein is CAISDNRGMDEAFF. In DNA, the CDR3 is TGTGCCATCAGTGATAACAGGGGAATGGATGAAGCTTTCTTT.

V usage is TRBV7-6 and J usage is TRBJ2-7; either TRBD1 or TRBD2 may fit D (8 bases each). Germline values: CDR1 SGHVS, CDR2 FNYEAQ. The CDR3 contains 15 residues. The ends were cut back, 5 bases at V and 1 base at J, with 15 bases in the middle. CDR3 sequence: CASSPGGTGSYEQYF. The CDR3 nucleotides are TGTGCCAGCAGCCCGGGGGGGACAGGTTCCTACGAGCAGTACTTC.

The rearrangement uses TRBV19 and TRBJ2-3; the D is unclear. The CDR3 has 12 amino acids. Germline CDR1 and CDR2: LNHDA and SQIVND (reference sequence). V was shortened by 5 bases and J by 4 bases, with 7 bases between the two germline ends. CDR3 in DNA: TGTGCCAGTAGTGAAGTCCCAGATACGCAGTATTTT. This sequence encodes CASSEVPDTQYF.

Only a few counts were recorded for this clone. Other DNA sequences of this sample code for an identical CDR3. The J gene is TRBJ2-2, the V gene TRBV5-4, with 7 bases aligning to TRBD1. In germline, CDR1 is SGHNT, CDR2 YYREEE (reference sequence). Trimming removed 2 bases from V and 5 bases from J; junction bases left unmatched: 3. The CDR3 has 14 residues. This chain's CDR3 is CASSLRQGTGELFF. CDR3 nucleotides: TGTGCCAGCAGCTTAAGACAGGGAACCGGGGAGCTGTTTTTT.

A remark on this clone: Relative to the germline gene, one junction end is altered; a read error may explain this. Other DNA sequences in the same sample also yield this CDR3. The CDR3 DNA follows: TGCGCCAGTAGCCAAGATGTCCAGCACACTGAAGCTTTCTTT. Protein sequence: CASSQDVQHTEAFF. This sequence joins TRBV4-3 and TRBJ1-1, with D unclear. The CDR3 runs 14 residues. Per the germline V gene, CDR1 is LGHNA and CDR2 is YSLEER.

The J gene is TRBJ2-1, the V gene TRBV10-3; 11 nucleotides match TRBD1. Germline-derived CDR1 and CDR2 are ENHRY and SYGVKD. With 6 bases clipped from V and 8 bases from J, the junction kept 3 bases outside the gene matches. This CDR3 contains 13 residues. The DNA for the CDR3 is TGTGCCATCAGCGGACAGGGGGCTGATGAGCAGTTCTTC. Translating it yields CAISGQGADEQFF.

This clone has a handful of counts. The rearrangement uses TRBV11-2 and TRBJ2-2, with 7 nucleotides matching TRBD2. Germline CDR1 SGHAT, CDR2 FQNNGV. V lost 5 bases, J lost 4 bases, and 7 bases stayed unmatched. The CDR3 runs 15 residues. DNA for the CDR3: TGTGCCAGCAGCCCACTAGCGAGGGGCACCGGGGAGCTGTTTTTT. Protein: CASSPLARGTGELFF.

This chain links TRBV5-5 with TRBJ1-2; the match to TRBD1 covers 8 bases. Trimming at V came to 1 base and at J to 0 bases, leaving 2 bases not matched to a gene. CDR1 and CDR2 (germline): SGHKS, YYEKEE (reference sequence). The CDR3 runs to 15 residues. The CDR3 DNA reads TGTGCCAGCAGCTTGTTACAGGGGGCTAACTATGGCTACACCTTC. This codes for CASSLLQGANYGYTF.